The rows below give T cell receptor beta chains drawn from one sample of a study of beta chain features in type 1 diabetes. Generated by immunoSEQ multiplex PCR, the TCRdb table keeps only in-frame clones and is missing some. The profile shows some 350,000 clones, around 10% of them singletons. The sample was central memory CD4+ T cells from blood. The receptors originated from a man aged 25 to 40 with type 1 diabetes. Both conserved end residues are part of each CDR3. D genes are given only for firm matches. Clone size is not always given. Where it is, it says once, few, many or a class for expanded clones.

>TRBV10-3|few|TRBD1|TRBJ2-7|14
TGTGCCATCAGGGGACAGGGAAACTCCTACGAGCAGTACTTC
CAIRGQGNSYEQYF
>TRBV25-1|few|NA|TRBJ1-2|11
TGTGCCAGCAGTGATCAAAACGGCGCAAACTTC
CASSDQNGANF
>TRBV7-2|NA|NA|TRBJ2-3|14
TGTGCCAGCAGCTTAATACGGCGGGGAGATACGCAGTATTTT
CASSLIRRGDTQYF
>TRBV6-1|few|TRBD2|TRBJ2-2|14
TGTGCCATCAGTGGACTAGCGGGAGCCGGGGAGCTGTTTTTT
CAISGLAGAGELFF
>TRBV4-3|NA|NA|TRBJ2-6|15
TGCGCCAGCAGCCAAGTCTCAGCTGGGGCCAACGTCCTGACTTTC
CASSQVSAGANVLTF
>TRBV6-5|NA|NA|TRBJ2-6|15
TGTGCCAGCAGTGGAGTAGGGACTGGGGCCAACGTCCTGACTTTC
CASSGVGTGANVLTF
>TRBV7-9|few|TRBD1|TRBJ2-5|15
TGTGCCAGCAGCACTTACGGACAGGGGGAAGAGACCCAGTACTTC
CASSTYGQGEETQYF
>TRBV20-1|NA|NA|TRBJ2-1|10
TGCAGTGTCAGGAGGTCTGAGCAGTTCTTC
CSVRRSEQFF
>TRBV4-1|many|NA|TRBJ2-1|16
TGCGCCAGCAGACCCCCCGGGGCTCGATTAAACAATGAGCAGTTCTTC
CASRPPGARLNNEQFF
>TRBV2|many|TRBD1|TRBJ2-2|16
TGTGCCAGCAGTGAGACCAGGGACAGGGCCACCGGGGAGCTGTTTTTT
CASSETRDRATGELFF
>TRBV19|NA|NA|TRBJ1-1|13
TGTGCCAGTAGTAGGCAGCTGGAAACTGAAGCTTTCTTT
CASSRQLETEAFF
>TRBV30|NA|TRBD2|TRBJ2-1|16
TGTGCCTGGAGTGTCAGGGGACTAGCGGGAGCCAATGAGCAGTTCTTC
CAWSVRGLAGANEQFF
>TRBV28|NA|NA|TRBJ1-1|15
TGTGCCAGCAGGTTAGGGGGGGGTCCCAACACTGAAGCTTTCTTT
CASRLGGGPNTEAFF
>TRBV7-2|NA|TRBD2|TRBJ2-5|15
TGTGCCAGCAGCCGGCGGGGGAGCGGAACTGGAACCCAGTACTTC
CASSRRGSGTGTQYF
>TRBV5-1|NA|NA|TRBJ2-1|14
TGCGCCAGCAGCTTGCAGGGGTCCTGGGATGAGCAGTTCTTC
CASSLQGSWDEQFF
>TRBV29-1|NA|NA|TRBJ1-2|13
TGCAGCGTTGGGGCAGATACTAACTATGGCTACACCTTC
CSVGADTNYGYTF
>TRBV28|NA|TRBD1|TRBJ2-1|13
TGTGCCAGCGGGGACAGCACCTACAATGAGCAGTTCTTC
CASGDSTYNEQFF
>TRBV5-5|few|NA|TRBJ2-1|15
TGTGCCAGCAGCTTGACAGACAGCTCCTACAATGAGCAGTTCTTC
CASSLTDSSYNEQFF
>TRBV5-1|few|TRBD2|TRBJ2-1|14
TGCGCCAGCAGCTCAGCGGGAGGGGGCAATGAGCAGTTCTTC
CASSSAGGGNEQFF
>TRBV7-9|NA|NA|TRBJ1-1|16
TGTGCCAGCAGCTCGCGCCGGGACGCAATGAACACTGAAGCTTTCTTT
CASSSRRDAMNTEAFF
>TRBV7-3|few|NA|TRBJ2-5|14
TGTGCCAGCAGCGCCCAGCTGGGACGGGAGACCCAGTACTTC
CASSAQLGRETQYF
>TRBV6-5|NA|TRBD1|TRBJ1-2|15
TGTGCCAGCTCCCTTCAGGGGGGTCTTGGATATGGCTACACCTTC
CASSLQGGLGYGYTF
>TRBV5-1|few|NA|TRBJ1-4|14
TGCGCCAGCAGCTTGGGGGCGTCTAATGAAAAACTGTTTTTT
CASSLGASNEKLFF
>TRBV7-8|few|NA|TRBJ1-5|15
TGTGCCAGCAGCTTGGATGGGGCTACCCATCAGCCCCAGCATTTT
CASSLDGATHQPQHF
>TRBV4-3|NA|NA|TRBJ1-5|14
TGCGCCAGCAGCCAAGATTTCGACAAGCAGCCCCAGCATTTT
CASSQDFDKQPQHF
>TRBV5-4|few|TRBD2|TRBJ2-7|15
TGTGCCAGCAGCTTGGAGGGGAGGGGTCCTCACGAGCAGTACTTC
CASSLEGRGPHEQYF
>TRBV6-5|NA|NA|TRBJ1-5|15
TGTGCCAGCAGTTGGGGGGGAAATAGCAATCAGCCCCAGCATTTT
CASSWGGNSNQPQHF
>TRBV28|NA|NA|TRBJ1-1|14
TGTGCCAGCAGTTTGGCACAGGGTTACACTGAAGCTTTCTTT
CASSLAQGYTEAFF
>TRBV27|few|TRBD1|TRBJ2-7|18
TGTGCCAGCAGTTCCCTGGGGACCTCGGACAGGGGGCAGTATGAGCAGTACTTC
CASSSLGTSDRGQYEQYF
>TRBV4-3|NA|NA|TRBJ1-1|14
TGCGCCAGCAGCCAAGATTTGGCGGGGCGTGAAGCTTTCTTT
CASSQDLAGREAFF
>TRBV27|NA|TRBD1|TRBJ1-2|14
TGTGCCAGCAGTCCCAGACAGGGGGCCTATGGCTACACCTTC
CASSPRQGAYGYTF
>TRBV30|few|NA|TRBJ2-1|12
TGTGCCTGGACTAGGACTTACAATGAGCAGTTCTTC
CAWTRTYNEQFF
>TRBV2|NA|NA|TRBJ1-4|14
TGTGCCAGCAGTTTACAGGCGTTTAATGAAAAACTGTTTTTT
CASSLQAFNEKLFF
>TRBV7-2|few|NA|TRBJ1-1|13
TGTGCCAGCAGCTCCTACGTCAGCGCTGAAGCTTTCTTT
CASSSYVSAEAFF
>TRBV5-1|few|TRBD2|TRBJ2-7|15
TGCGCCAGCAGCCCTCTAGCGGGAGAGGGTTACGAGCAGTACTTC
CASSPLAGEGYEQYF
>TRBV29-1|many|NA|TRBJ2-6|19
TGCAGCGTTGAAGATGTAGTTCCGGGAGCGAGCTCTGGGGCCAACGTCCTGACTTTC
CSVEDVVPGASSGANVLTF
>TRBV18|few|NA|TRBJ1-1|15
TGTGCCAGCTCACCAATGGGGAACCAGAACACTGAAGCTTTCTTT
CASSPMGNQNTEAFF
>TRBV29-1|many|NA|TRBJ2-1|11
TGCAGCACCACAGTTTACAATGAGCAGTTCTTC
CSTTVYNEQFF
>TRBV5-4|few|TRBD2|TRBJ2-1|18
TGTGCCAGCAGCTTGTTAGGAGGTGAACTAGCGGGAGGCAATGAGCAGTTCTTC
CASSLLGGELAGGNEQFF
>TRBV14|few|TRBD1|TRBJ1-2|13
TGTGCCAGCAGCCGGGACAGGGGGTATGGCTACACCTTC
CASSRDRGYGYTF
>TRBV11-3|NA|TRBD1|TRBJ1-1|14
TGTGCCAGCAGCTCAGGACAGGGGTGGCAACAAGCTTTCTTT
CASSSGQGWQQAFF
>TRBV6-5|few|TRBD2|TRBJ2-7|12
TGTGCCAGCACGATTCCGGGGGGAGAGCAGTACTTC
CASTIPGGEQYF
>TRBV5-1|many|NA|TRBJ2-2|16
TGCGCCAGCAGCTTCGGGGGCGACTACGGAAATGGGGAGCTGTTTTTT
CASSFGGDYGNGELFF
>TRBV2|many|NA|TRBJ1-1|14
TGTGCCAGCAGCCTATATGGCGGGGACACTGAAGCTTTCTTT
CASSLYGGDTEAFF
>TRBV18|many|NA|TRBJ2-5|12
TGTGCCAGCTCACGTACAGCGGAGACCCAGTACTTC
CASSRTAETQYF
>TRBV14|NA|NA|TRBJ2-5|13
TGTGCCAGCAGCCAAGCGGGCGGTGAGACCCAGTACTTC
CASSQAGGETQYF
>TRBV18|NA|NA|TRBJ2-1|13
TGTGCCAGCTCACCTATTGAGGGCGGTGAGCAGTTCTTC
CASSPIEGGEQFF